This T cell receptor beta chain was observed in a study of T cells expressing NK-cell markers (TCRdb year 2020). For the wider study: Three sorted T-cell subsets (CD3+CD56+NKG2C+, CD3+CD56+NKG2C- and CD3+CD56-NKG2C+) from roughly 8 donors had their TCR beta-chain repertoires profiled. Of the eight sequenced donors, seven were found to be HCMV-seropositive and one was found to be HCMV-seronegative. Sequencing of the libraries produced 2 x 150 bp reads on Illumina HiSeq 2000/2500, MiSeq or NextSeq. The eight sequenced donors were randomly selected healthy volunteers, three men and five women. Study-level results and caveats: Those dominant clonotypes were again the most abundant among CD3+CD56-NKG2C+ cells in a handful of donors, at about 25-60.1%. In over 5 donors, the dominant CD3+CD56+NKG2C+ clonotypes were among the top 10 CD8+ clonotypes and accounted for about 1.0-7.5% of CD8+ T cells. It remained unclear whether the expanded NKG2C-expressing T cell clones were specific for HCMV antigens.

CDR1 MGHDK and CDR2 SYGVNS are derived from the germline V gene. Its CDR3 holds 14 amino acids, cysteine through phenylalanine. This entry has no DNA. This clonotype counts as medium-sized (0.01 to 0.1%) based on its frequency; no count is recorded. The antigen this receptor binds is unknown. Sequenced on an Illumina HiSeq 2000. TCR beta cDNA libraries were made by 5'RACE template switching that added a universal primer site and unique molecular identifiers. Synthesis of cDNA was primed from the TCR beta constant segment and was followed by two consecutive PCR amplification steps. Per the authors' processing: MIGEC was used to demultiplex reads and group reads by UMI, and MiTCR was used to assemble and quantify clonotypes. To exclude erroneous sequences, only TCR cDNA sequences supported by at least two reads were retained. The tcR package was used for downstream repertoire analysis, with clonotypes matched between fractions based on CDR3 nucleotide sequence plus V segment. Antigen specificity was annotated against VDJdb with VDJmatch, allowing one amino acid substitution in CDR3. The reads, reprocessed by TCRdb, yield one row per CDR3 protein sequence and no DNA. The V and J calls and clone size are TCRdb's, not the authors'. This sample's records show several thousand distinct CDR3 sequences. The top ten hold approximately 14% of the sample.

HCMV serostatus was determined by detecting HCMV-specific IgG in serum with a commercial ELISA kit. Ficoll density gradient centrifugation was used to isolate peripheral blood mononuclear cells from blood. The rearrangement joined TRBV25-1 to TRBJ1-2; the TCRdb call, TRBD1, lacks DNA for checking. The origin of this receptor is a man in his late teens or twenties in good health. Donor details come from another sample of the same person, matched by shared clones. Sequenced input: blood T cells: a sorted CD56 or NKG2C T cell subset, CD4+ or CD8+ T cells, or bulk PBMC T cells (not recorded which). The CDR3: CASSRQGSSYGYTF.